This TCR beta chain derives from a study of blood T cell repertoires in COVID-19 (dated by TCRdb to 2020 to 2021). With regard to the full study: Collaborator samples came from the United States, Italy and Spain and covered acute and convalescent phases of COVID-19. Subjects who had been exposed to COVID-19, were actively infected with it, or had recovered from it provided the deeply sampled blood TCRbeta repertoires that made up the dataset. The material from the prospective study consisted of cDNA or gDNA derived from T cells, B-cell-depleted T cells, or PBMCs. The repertoires were released in a freely available public database meant as a resource for research on the immune response to SARS-CoV-2. HLA class I and class II types, where available, came from metadata supplied by the sample provider rather than from assay-based typing. The samples were drawn from two sources: the first 160 participants of the ongoing ImmuneRACE study, and fewer than 1,500 subjects contributed by 6 global collaborators. The sample metadata nearly always contained a de-identified subject ID, COVID-19 status, age in years and sex.

Enrolling through a virtual design, the prospective study's participants ranged in age from roughly 18 to 89 years and lived across 24 United States geographic areas. In the prospective study, participants were assigned to cohorts based on the clinical history participants reported in a screening survey and a study questionnaire. Each participant in the prospective study had whole blood, serum and a nasopharyngeal or oropharyngeal swab collected by mobile phlebotomists. Prospective study participants could optionally give additional blood draws and questionnaires over a roughly two-month period. Before DNA extraction, blood samples from the prospective study were shipped at room temperature or frozen. The CDR3 runs 13 amino acids, cysteine and phenylalanine included. Solely the CDR3 DNA is kept, with 39 bases framed from the first base. At the junction V is shortened by 0 bases and J by 3 bases, with 5 bases in between. CDR1 and CDR2 are drawn from the germline V gene: MGHRA, YSYEKL.

The immunoSEQ Assay, a bias-controlled multiplex PCR, was used to amplify TCRbeta CDR3 regions from genomic DNA. The published analysis was carried out like this. Nucleated cell counts per sample were estimated from amplification of reference gene primers within the assay. Sequence reads were collapsed and filtered to measure the absolute abundance of every unique TCRbeta CDR3 rearrangement. Productive Simpson clonality was computed per sample as the square root of Simpson's diversity index over productive rearrangements. Drawn from immuneACCESS, this table holds only the in-frame rearrangements with V and J called that TCRdb kept. Clones are partly lost; checked studies trace under half to an unresolved V gene and leave the rest unexplained. The V and J calls and clone size come from that table; D and trimming were worked out from the DNA. Within this sample are about 220,000 clones, with 80% to 90% of them counted one time only. The biggest ten clones account for just over 2.5% of the sample.

General conclusions and limits of the study: The quantity of clinical and demographic metadata differed by source and by participant and was supplied without curation.

About this clone: What this receptor recognizes is not known. The record has no base qualities; no much larger clone is one base away.

The sample comprised PBMCs or T cells enriched from blood (not recorded which). The sequence was obtained from a woman aged 25 to 39 with acute COVID-19. Recombination linked TRBV4-1 to TRBJ1-2; a confident D gene designation cannot be given. In nucleotides, the sequence is TGCGCCAGCAGCCAAGATCGGGACTATGGCTACACCTTC. The translation is CASSQDRDYGYTF.